What follows are 27 T cell receptor beta chains derived from one specimen sequenced in a study of blood T cell repertoires in COVID-19. The method was immunoSEQ multiplex PCR; TCRdb's version includes in-frame clones alone and lacks a portion of them. The profile covers some 210,000 clones, with 81% appearing a single time and around 9% taken by the ten largest. Input material: PBMCs or T cells enriched from blood (not recorded which). All receptors come from a middle-aged man who had recovered from COVID-19.

This clone has only a few counts. This chain connects TRBV2 to TRBJ2-5, with 7 bases lining up with TRBD2. CDR1 and CDR2 (germline): SNHLY, FYNNEI. The CDR3 totals 14 residues. Trimming removed 0 bases from V and 5 bases from J; junction bases left unmatched: 3. The CDR3 DNA is TGTGCCAGCAGTGAAGCGTCCGGGGGGGAGACCCAGTACTTC. The encoded protein is CASSEASGGETQYF.

The V call is TRBV9, the J call TRBJ1-2; no clear D gene. V was trimmed by 3 bases and J by 6 bases, leaving 12 bases between them. Germline values: CDR1 SGDLS, CDR2 YYNGEE. This CDR3 contains 13 residues. The CDR3 nucleotides are TGTGCCAGCAGCGAACAGTTTTGGGATGGCTACACCTTC. Its protein product is CASSEQFWDGYTF.

The rearrangement links TRBV6-5 to TRBJ1-2; possibly TRBD1 for D (6 bases). In germline, CDR1 is MNHEY, CDR2 SVGAGI. The CDR3 spans 13 residues. The V end was cut by 5 bases, the J end by 6 bases, with 13 bases between. CDR3 in amino acids: CASSRQALNGYTF. CDR3 nucleotides: TGTGCCAGCAGTCGACAGGCTTTGAATGGCTACACCTTC.

The V gene is TRBV7-2, the J gene TRBJ2-7, with D unresolved. Germline CDR1 and CDR2: SGHTA and FQGNSA. The CDR3 loop spans 11 amino acids. Trimming shortened V by 3 bases and J by 6 bases, and 6 bases separated the two germline ends. CDR3 residues: CASSFSAEQYF. In DNA form, the CDR3 reads TGTGCCAGCAGCTTCAGTGCCGAGCAGTACTTC.

The rearrangement links TRBV5-1 to TRBJ1-2; TRBD1 matches at 7 bases. V was clipped by 4 bases and J by 1 base; unmatched bases: 10. The CDR3 spans 16 residues. Germline V CDR1 and CDR2: SGHRS, YFSETQ. The DNA of the CDR3 is TGCGCCAGCAGCACTACCACAGGGGAGGATAACTATGGCTACACCTTC. Its protein product is CASSTTTGEDNYGYTF.

The chain carries TRBV12-3 or TRBV12-4 and TRBJ2-1; maybe TRBD2 (7 bases). V was cut by 6 bases and J by 8 bases, with 14 bases left in between. This CDR3 contains 13 residues. The CDR3 DNA is TGTGCCAGCAGCCTGGGGGGGGGCGATGAGCAGTTCTTC. This sequence encodes CASSLGGGDEQFF.

The V gene is TRBV12-5, the J gene TRBJ1-1; maybe TRBD1 (5 bases). Germline CDR1 reads LGHNT; CDR2 reads FRNRAP. Between the trimmed V and J ends, which lost 4 bases and 3 bases, there was a span of 12 bases. The CDR3 is 14 residues long. CDR3 region: CASGSSGIHTEAFF. The CDR3, as DNA: TGTGCTAGTGGTTCCTCAGGGATTCACACTGAAGCTTTCTTT.

The V call is TRBV6-2 or TRBV6-3, the J call TRBJ1-5; D unclear. V was pared by 0 bases and J by 0 bases, with 15 bases between. Germline V gene sequence: CDR1 MNHEY, CDR2 SVGEGT. The CDR3 loop spans 18 amino acids. In DNA, the CDR3 is TGTGCCAGCAGTTACTCAAGGAGGGCCGGGAGTAGCAATCAGCCCCAGCATTTT. This sequence encodes CASSYSRRAGSSNQPQHF.

J is TRBJ1-5 and V is TRBV2; D possibly corresponds to TRBD1 (6 bases). This CDR3 comprises 15 residues. Looked up from germline, CDR1 is SNHLY and CDR2 is FYNNEI. Between the trimmed V and J ends, which lost 7 bases and 9 bases, there was a span of 22 bases. CDR3 region: CASTLRAGDNGPQHF. CDR3 in DNA: TGTGCCAGCACACTCCGGGCGGGGGACAACGGGCCCCAGCATTTT. The whole variable domain, remainder taken from reference TRBV2 and TRBJ1-5, is EPEVTQTPSHQVTQMGQEVILRCVPISNHLYFYWYRQILGQKVEFLVSFYNNEISEKSEIFDDQFSVERPDGSNFTLKIRSTKLEDSAMYFCASTLRAGDNGPQHFGDGTRLSIL.

V is TRBV4-2 and J is TRBJ1-2, with a possible D match to TRBD1 (5 bases). Germline assignment: CDR1 LGHNA and CDR2 YNFKEQ. The CDR3 consists of 15 residues. Trimming took off 0 bases at V and 4 bases at J, with 12 bases between the two ends. This CDR3 reads CASSQDIGGSYGYTF. Written as DNA, the CDR3 is TGTGCCAGCAGCCAAGATATCGGGGGATCCTATGGCTACACCTTC.

V usage is TRBV7-9 and J usage is TRBJ1-3, with D perhaps matching TRBD1 (6 bases). CDR1 is SEHNR, CDR2 FQNEAQ, per germline (reference sequence). This CDR3 is built from 14 residues. V lost 0 bases and J 9 bases, leaving 12 bases between the germline ends. CDR3 coding DNA: TGTGCCAGCAGCTTAGCGGACAGACAGACCACCATATATTTT. Translated, it gives CASSLADRQTTIYF.

The chain carries TRBV7-9 and TRBJ1-2; perhaps TRBD1 as D (5 bases). The CDR3 length is 13 residues. V was clipped by 4 bases and J by 3 bases, with 9 bases between them. CDR1 and CDR2 (germline): SEHNR, FQNEAQ (reference sequence). The CDR3 region is CASSSQGDYGYTF. The CDR3 nucleotides are TGTGCCAGCAGCTCCCAAGGGGACTATGGCTACACCTTC.

The gene calls are TRBV10-2 and TRBJ2-7; D is perhaps TRBD1 (6 bases). Germline CDR1 is WSHSY and CDR2 is SAAADI. The ends were cut back, 3 bases at V and 3 bases at J, with 6 bases in the middle. The CDR3 runs 12 residues. The CDR3 loop reads CASSEQGYEQYF. In DNA, the CDR3 is TGCGCCAGCAGTGAACAGGGCTACGAGCAGTACTTC.

The chain carries TRBV19 and TRBJ1-5; D is possibly TRBD1 (6 bases). Trimming removed 8 bases from V and 3 bases from J, with 17 bases in between. Germline-derived CDR1 and CDR2 are LNHDA and SQIVND (reference sequence). The CDR3 sequence is 15 residues long. The CDR3 nucleotides are TGTGCCAGTGCTTACCGGGACACCTTCAATCAGCCCCAGCATTTT. As protein: CASAYRDTFNQPQHF. Variable domain in full (rest from reference TRBV19 and TRBJ1-5): DGGITQSPKYLFRKEGQNVTLSCEQNLNHDAMYWYRQDPGQGLRLIYYSQIVNDFQKGDIAEGYSVSREKKESFPLTVTSAQKNPTAFYLCASAYRDTFNQPQHFGDGTRLSIL.

The chain is built from TRBV7-8 and TRBJ2-7; a possible D gene is TRBD1 (5 bases). Germline CDR1 and CDR2: SGHVS and FQNEAQ. This CDR3 has 14 amino acids. Trimming removed 6 bases at V and 5 bases at J, with 17 bases between. The CDR3 protein is CASRPQPTVDEQYF. CDR3 in DNA: TGTGCCAGCAGACCTCAACCGACAGTCGACGAGCAGTACTTC.

V and J are TRBV5-4 and TRBJ2-5; TRBD1 matches 10 bases. Germline loops: CDR1 SGHNT, CDR2 YYREEE (reference sequence). J was trimmed by 5 bases and V by 2 bases; bases with no gene match: 12. This CDR3 region has 17 residues. CDR3: CASSFAPGQGLSETQYF. In nucleotides, the CDR3 is TGTGCCAGCAGCTTTGCTCCGGGACAGGGGTTATCGGAGACCCAGTACTTC.

This clone was counted a few times. The gene calls are TRBV5-5 and TRBJ2-3; TRBD2 matches 7 bases. Germline V CDR1 and CDR2: SGHKS, YYEKEE (reference sequence). Unmatched junction bases numbered 8, after V lost 3 bases and J lost 7 bases. CDR3 length: 14 amino acids. Here the CDR3 reads CASSSGEGGYTQYF. For the CDR3, the DNA is TGTGCCAGCAGCTCCGGGGAGGGAGGATATACGCAGTATTTT.

The V gene is TRBV19, the J gene TRBJ1-5; TRBD1 might be the D (5 bases). The germline gives CDR1 LNHDA, CDR2 SQIVND (reference sequence). The CDR3 loop spans 13 amino acids. With 4 bases removed from V and 3 bases from J, the gap between germline ends came to 7 bases. CDR3 coding DNA: TGTGCCAGTAGTAGACAGTCCAATCAGCCCCAGCATTTT. Amino acids: CASSRQSNQPQHF.

This clone was picked up a small number of times. V and J are TRBV10-2 and TRBJ2-1; the match to TRBD1 covers 7 bases. After removal of 8 bases from V and 4 bases from J, the junction contained 5 bases not matched to a gene. CDR1 is WSHSY and CDR2 is SAAADI in the germline V gene. CDR3 length equals 13 residues. The CDR3 DNA follows: TGCGCCAGCCTCAGGGGGTCATACAATGAGCAGTTCTTC. This sequence encodes CASLRGSYNEQFF.

This clone turned up a few times. Here the CDR3 DNA reads TGTGCCAGCAGCTGGGCCCCACGAGATACGCAGTATTTT. Amino acids: CASSWAPRDTQYF. The rearrangement links TRBV7-9 to TRBJ2-3; no clear D gene. CDR3 size: 13 residues. The V gene's germline CDR1 is SEHNR and CDR2 FQNEAQ (reference sequence). V was trimmed by 4 bases and J by 5 bases, leaving 10 bases between them.

In its sample, this clone was seen once. The chain carries TRBV30 and TRBJ2-5; 8 positions match TRBD1. The CDR3 extends over 13 amino acids. The germline V gene encodes CDR1 GTSNPN and CDR2 SVGIG (reference sequence). J lost 7 bases, V lost 2 bases, and 6 bases had no gene match. Here the CDR3 DNA reads TGTGCCTGGAGTAGGACAGGGTCAGGGACCCAGTACTTC. Residues: CAWSRTGSGTQYF.

The chain uses TRBV18 and TRBJ1-4, with 9 bases aligning to TRBD1. CDR1 is KGHSH, CDR2 LQKENI, per germline. Unmatched junction bases numbered 1, after V lost 3 bases and J lost 2 bases. CDR3 length equals 15 residues. The CDR3, as DNA: TGTGCCAGCTCACCCGGGACAGGGACTAATGAAAAACTGTTTTTT. Amino acids: CASSPGTGTNEKLFF.

The chain has TRBV6-5 and TRBJ2-7; 11 bases fit TRBD1. The V and J ends lost 8 bases and 2 bases, in that order; junction bases with no gene match: 8. Germline loops: CDR1 MNHEY, CDR2 SVGAGI. CDR3 length: 15 amino acids. The CDR3, as DNA: TGTGCCAGCCGCCCACCGGGACAGGGGGCCTACGAGCAGTACTTC. Residues: CASRPPGQGAYEQYF.

The chain joins TRBV4-1 to TRBJ2-7; 10 positions agree with TRBD2. V dropped 7 bases and J dropped 0; count of bases not matched to a gene: 15. Germline CDR1 reads MGHRA; CDR2 reads YSYEKL. CDR3 length: 18 residues. CDR3 amino acids: CASNLKWGAGGLSYEQYF. The CDR3 DNA follows: TGCGCCAGCAATCTAAAGTGGGGAGCGGGGGGGCTCTCCTACGAGCAGTACTTC.

V is TRBV19 and J is TRBJ2-1, with D possibly being TRBD1 (7 bases). The ends were cut back, 1 base at V and 9 bases at J, with 16 bases in the middle. The CDR3 consists of 15 residues. CDR1 is LNHDA and CDR2 is SQIVND in the germline V gene (reference sequence). The CDR3: CASSIVAPGGIEQFF. The CDR3 coding sequence is TGTGCCAGTAGTATAGTGGCCCCAGGGGGGATTGAGCAGTTCTTC.

The chain combines TRBV5-1 with TRBJ1-2; no clear D gene. Per germline, CDR1 SGHRS and CDR2 YFSETQ. The CDR3 spans 14 residues. V lost 4 bases and J 4 bases, leaving 14 bases between the germline ends. The CDR3, as DNA: TGCGCCAGCAGCCAGGTCGGTGGTAGCTATGGCTACACCTTC. It translates to CASSQVGGSYGYTF.

The V gene is TRBV19, the J gene TRBJ1-2; 9 bases line up with TRBD1. Losses at the gene ends were 0 bases for V and 4 bases for J; bases not matched to a gene: 6. Germline loops: CDR1 LNHDA, CDR2 SQIVND (reference sequence). The CDR3 is 16 amino acids. The CDR3 nucleotides are TGTGCCAGTAGTATAGATCTTGAGGACAGGGGCTATGGCTACACCTTC. As protein: CASSIDLEDRGYGYTF.